This T cell receptor (beta chain) was captured by sequencing in a study of blood T cell repertoires in COVID-19. Whole-study context: In each case, the material was cDNA or gDNA derived from T cells, B-cell-depleted T cells, or PBMCs.

Participants were aged about 18 to 100 years from some 24 US areas. Recovered Cohort 3 donors showed two negative PCRs, clearance, or symptom resolution. Germline V gives CDR1 SGDLS, CDR2 YYNGEE. The CDR3 is 14 residues long. V shed 1 base and J shed 2 bases, with 8 bases lying between them. In the source study's methods: Amplifying reference gene primers gave estimates of nucleated cell counts. Assay used: immunoSEQ multiplex PCR; TCRdb lists only in-frame clones, some missing. V, J and clone size are taken as reported in that table, and D and trimming were inferred from the DNA itself. The data show approximately 350,000 clones, with under 85% seen just once and 5% to 6% held by the top ten. This clone showed up just a few times.

The V call is TRBV9, the J call TRBJ2-3; D is unresolved. The receptor was derived from a woman aged 50 to 60 who had recovered from COVID-19. The sequenced sample consisted of PBMCs or T cells enriched from blood (not recorded which). CDR3 amino acids: CASSVTEYTDTQYF. In nucleotides, the CDR3 is TGTGCCAGCAGCGTAACGGAGTACACAGATACGCAGTATTTT.